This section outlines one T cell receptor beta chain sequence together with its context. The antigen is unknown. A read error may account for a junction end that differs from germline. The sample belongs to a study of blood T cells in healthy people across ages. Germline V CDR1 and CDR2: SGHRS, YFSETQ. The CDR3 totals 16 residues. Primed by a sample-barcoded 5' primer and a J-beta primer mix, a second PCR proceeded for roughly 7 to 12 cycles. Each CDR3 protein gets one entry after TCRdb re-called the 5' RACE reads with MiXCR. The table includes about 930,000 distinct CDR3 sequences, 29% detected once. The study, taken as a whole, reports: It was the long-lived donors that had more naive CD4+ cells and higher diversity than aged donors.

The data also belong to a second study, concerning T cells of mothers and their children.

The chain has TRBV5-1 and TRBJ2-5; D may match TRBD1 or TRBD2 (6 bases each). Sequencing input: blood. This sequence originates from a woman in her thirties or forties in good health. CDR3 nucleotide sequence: TGCGCCAACAGCTTGTCGGGGGCTAAGCCTCAAGAGACCCAGTACTTC. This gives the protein CANSLSGAKPQETQYF.